The 21 T cell receptor beta chains listed next were all sequenced from one sample in a study of OX40 agonist ivuxolimab in advanced cancers. Some clones are missing from TCRdb's copy, which holds only in-frame ones; the method was immunoSEQ multiplex PCR. The repertoire consists of about 64,000 clones, with roughly 87% occurring once and the leading ten covering approximately 1.3%. The sample here was CD4+ or CD8+ T cells sorted from blood, taken in a trial of the OX40 agonist ivuxolimab. The receptors here all came from an adult with an advanced solid tumor such as melanoma, head and neck, liver or kidney cancer.

The V and J genes are TRBV6-5 and TRBJ2-2; D is uncertain. V dropped 7 bases and J dropped 6 bases, with 15 bases sitting between them. The CDR3 is made up of 14 amino acids. Germline V CDR1 and CDR2: MNHEY, SVGAGI. The CDR3 here is CASTRRAGSGELFF. The CDR3 bases are TGTGCCAGCACCCGACGGGCCGGATCCGGGGAGCTGTTTTTT.

The V gene is TRBV30, the J gene TRBJ1-2, with TRBD1 as a possible D gene (6 bases). Trimming pared 3 bases from V and 2 bases from J, leaving 16 bases between. In germline, CDR1 is GTSNPN, CDR2 SVGIG (reference sequence). This CDR3 spans 15 amino acids. The CDR3 nucleotides are TGTGCCTGGAGCCACTGGGGGGGGGCGAACTATGGCTACACCTTC. Its protein is CAWSHWGGANYGYTF. The full variable domain, in which reference TRBV30 and TRBJ1-2 provide the parts outside the CDR3, is SQTIHQWPATLVQPVGSPLSLECTVEGTSNPNLYWYRQAAGRGLQLLFYSVGIGQISSEVPQNLSASRPQDRQFILSSKKLLLSDSGFYLCAWSHWGGANYGYTFGSGTRLTVV.

The chain links TRBV5-5 to TRBJ1-6, with D uncertain. Germline V lookup: CDR1 SGHKS, CDR2 YYEKEE (reference sequence). V was shortened by 8 bases and J by 13 bases, with 19 bases between the two germline ends. The CDR3 spans 13 residues. CDR3 sequence reads: CASGKGTLIPLHF. The CDR3 DNA reads as TGTGCCAGTGGCAAGGGAACCTTAATCCCCCTCCACTTT.

The gene calls are TRBV7-8 and TRBJ2-1; 10 bases map to TRBD2. This CDR3 comprises 17 residues. Germline assignment: CDR1 SGHVS and CDR2 FQNEAQ. V shed 5 bases, J shed 7 bases, and the junction held 14 bases outside the gene matches. The CDR3 nucleotides read TGTGCCAGCAGCGAAAGAATTCTAGCGGGAGTGTCGAATGAGCAGTTCTTC. Translated, it gives CASSERILAGVSNEQFF.

This clone was seen only once. DNA for the CDR3: TGTGCCAGCAGCTTACCTAGCGGGAGGGGATCCCTCCCCGAGCAGTACTTC. It encodes CASSLPSGRGSLPEQYF. The chain combines TRBV7-3 with TRBJ2-7, with 12 bases that match TRBD2. There are 17 residues in the CDR3. Germline CDR1 SGHTA, CDR2 FQGTGA. Trimming removed 2 bases from V and 6 bases from J; junction bases left unmatched: 11.

The chain uses TRBV18 and TRBJ2-1, with D perhaps TRBD2 (10 bases). V lost 5 bases and J lost 8, with 31 bases in between. The CDR3 covers 19 residues. CDR1 is KGHSH, CDR2 LQKENI, per germline. Here the CDR3 reads CASSWAQQGASGSWDEQFF. The CDR3 nucleotides are TGTGCCAGCTCATGGGCCCAACAGGGGGCTAGCGGGAGTTGGGATGAGCAGTTCTTC. The full variable domain, in which reference TRBV18 and TRBJ2-1 provide the parts outside the CDR3, is NAGVMQNPRHLVRRRGQEARLRCSPMKGHSHVYWYRQLPEEGLKFMVYLQKENIIDESGMPKERFSAEFPKEGPSILRIQQVVRGDSAAYFCASSWAQQGASGSWDEQFFGPGTRLTVL.

The chain uses TRBV6-1 and TRBJ2-3; TRBD2 might be the D (5 bases). Trimming removed 6 bases from V and 6 bases from J, with 16 bases in between. Germline CDR1 is MNHNS and CDR2 is SASEGT. The CDR3 totals 14 residues. The CDR3, as DNA: TGTGCCAGCAGCCTCACTAGGTATTTTGATACGCAGTATTTT. Encoded protein: CASSLTRYFDTQYF.

This rearrangement joins TRBV9 to TRBJ1-1, with D uncertain. The CDR3 consists of 14 residues. The ends were cut back, 6 bases at V and 1 base at J, with 13 bases in the middle. Germline V gene lookup returns CDR1 SGDLS and CDR2 YYNGEE. The CDR3 DNA reads TGTGCCAGCAACGGCGGGGTCCCGAACACTGAAGCTTTCTTT. Amino acids: CASNGGVPNTEAFF.

The gene calls are TRBV6-4 and TRBJ1-2; 7 nucleotides line up with TRBD1. The V segment lost 5 bases and the J segment 4 bases; nucleotides outside the gene matches: 19. The CDR3 has 18 residues. CDR1 is MRHNA, CDR2 SNTAGT, per germline. CDR3 in amino acids: CASSKETQGDASSYGYTF. Written as DNA, the CDR3 is TGTGCCAGCAGTAAGGAGACTCAGGGGGACGCCTCTAGCTATGGCTACACCTTC.

The chain employs TRBV6-5 and TRBJ2-7; 8 bases agree with TRBD1. Trimming took 2 bases from V and 6 from J; bases not matched to a gene: 6. The CDR3 is 14 amino acids. The germline V gene has CDR1 MNHEY and CDR2 SVGAGI. The DNA for the CDR3 is TGTGCCAGCAGTTACGGTGGACAGGGCAGCGAGCAGTACTTC. Translating it yields CASSYGGQGSEQYF.

The rearrangement links TRBV6-6 to TRBJ2-4; D is possibly TRBD2 (5 bases). V lost 4 bases and J lost 7, with 17 bases in between. This CDR3 region has 15 residues. CDR1 is MNHNY and CDR2 is SVGAGI in the germline V gene (reference sequence). CDR3 sequence: CASSSDRKEVNIQYF. The CDR3 coding sequence is TGTGCCAGCAGTTCCGACCGGAAGGAGGTTAACATTCAGTACTTC.

The chain couples TRBV14 to TRBJ2-7; D could derive from TRBD1 or TRBD2 (5 bases each). Trimming removed 4 bases from V and 2 bases from J, with 15 bases in between. The V gene's germline CDR1 is SGHDN and CDR2 FVKESK. The CDR3 is made up of 15 amino acids. Here the CDR3 reads CASSPSGQAPYEQYF. CDR3 DNA sequence: TGTGCCAGCAGCCCCTCGGGGCAGGCCCCCTACGAGCAGTACTTC.

The chain employs TRBV13 and TRBJ2-7, with D unclear. Looked up from germline, CDR1 is PRHDT and CDR2 is FYEKMQ (reference sequence). The V and J ends lost 1 base and 0 bases respectively, with 10 bases between them. The CDR3 totals 15 residues. The CDR3, as DNA: TGTGCCAGCAGCTTAGAAGACTCAAACTCCTACGAGCAGTACTTC. Translation gives CASSLEDSNSYEQYF.

The chain combines TRBV7-2 with TRBJ1-2; D gene uncertain. Germline V gives CDR1 SGHTA, CDR2 FQGNSA. V was pared by 1 base and J by 2 bases, with 8 bases between. The CDR3 runs to 14 residues. CDR3 coding DNA: TGTGCCAGCAGCTTAGGGGCGAGGAACTATGGCTACACCTTC. This sequence encodes CASSLGARNYGYTF.

The CDR3 region is CASSYGRFSYTF. For the CDR3, the DNA is TGTGCCAGCAGTTACGGACGGTTCAGCTACACCTTC. The chain carries TRBV6-5 and TRBJ1-2, with D uncertain. V gave up 2 bases and J gave up 9 bases, with 10 bases separating them. CDR1 is MNHEY, CDR2 SVGAGI, per germline. The CDR3 has 12 residues.

This clone was seen a few times. The chain carries TRBV23-1 and TRBJ1-1; TRBD1 agrees at 8 bases. TRBV23-1 belongs to the ORF category, with a function that is uncertain. The length of the CDR3 is 17 residues. With 0 bases clipped from V and 4 bases from J, the junction kept 10 bases outside the gene matches. DNA for the CDR3: TGCGCCAGCAGTCAATCCATAGGACAGGGAGACTGCACTGAAGCTTTCTTT. It codes for CASSQSIGQGDCTEAFF.

The gene calls are TRBV30 and TRBJ1-5; no clear D gene. V was cut by 1 base and J by 0 bases, with 4 bases left in between. Germline loops: CDR1 GTSNPN, CDR2 SVGIG (reference sequence). This CDR3 has 13 amino acids. The DNA for the CDR3 is TGTGCCTGGAGTGAGGGTAGCAATCAGCCCCAGCATTTT. Translated: CAWSEGSNQPQHF.

The gene calls are TRBV5-5 and TRBJ2-7; 9 bases map to TRBD1. V gave up 3 bases and J gave up 2 bases; unmatched junction bases: 6. CDR1 SGHKS and CDR2 YYEKEE come from the germline V gene (reference sequence). The CDR3 length is 15 residues. The CDR3 loop reads CASSSDRGIAYEQYF. CDR3 bases: TGTGCCAGCAGCTCAGACAGGGGGATTGCCTACGAGCAGTACTTC.

V and J are TRBV14 and TRBJ2-3, with D uncertain. The germline V gene has CDR1 SGHDN and CDR2 FVKESK. The CDR3 covers 15 residues. The ends were cut back, 2 bases at V and 0 bases at J, with 9 bases in the middle. CDR3 DNA sequence: TGTGCCAGCAGCCAACGGCTACCGAGCACAGATACGCAGTATTTT. It yields the protein CASSQRLPSTDTQYF.

The chain is built from TRBV30 and TRBJ1-1; 9 nucleotides align to TRBD1. This CDR3 has 14 amino acids. The J segment lost 4 bases and the V segment lost 3 bases, leaving 6 bases of the junction unmatched. CDR1 and CDR2 from the germline V gene are GTSNPN and SVGIG (reference sequence). CDR3 bases: TGTGCCTGGAGCACACAGGGGGCTGCCACTGAAGCTTTCTTT. Translating gives CAWSTQGAATEAFF.

The gene calls are TRBV18 and TRBJ1-5; D is uncertain. The CDR3 length is 12 residues. The germline gives CDR1 KGHSH, CDR2 LQKENI. With 3 bases removed from V and 1 base from J, the gap between germline ends came to 1 base. The CDR3 reads CASSPSNQPQHF. The CDR3 nucleotides are TGTGCCAGCTCACCGAGCAATCAGCCCCAGCATTTT.